The entry below gives a single T cell receptor (beta chain) sequence along with its context. Treatment given: oral pan-JAK inhibitor, 5-10 mg twice daily. This CDR3 is built from 17 residues. The germline V gene encodes CDR1 LGHNA and CDR2 YSLEER. V was pared by 1 base and J by 4 bases, with 8 bases of the junction left unmatched. These data belong to a study of CD8+ T cells in alopecia areata. Overall study context: Treated patients received oral tofacitinib, 5 to 10 mg twice daily.

Investigators isolated RNA and reverse transcribed it into cDNA to act as the sequencing template. Sequencing was performed with immunoSEQ multiplex PCR; in TCRdb, only in-frame clones are kept and a portion is missing. Of over 150,000 clones listed, roughly 64% are singletons. The chain has TRBV4-3 and TRBJ2-5, with 11 bases fitting TRBD2. The clonotype originates from a human donor with alopecia areata. The source material was CD4+ T cells sorted from blood, sampled at week 24, from a patient treated with tofacitinib. CDR3 DNA: TGCGCCAGCAGCCAAGGCTCCACTAGCGGGAGTGGAGAGACCCAGTACTTC. Protein sequence: CASSQGSTSGSGETQYF.